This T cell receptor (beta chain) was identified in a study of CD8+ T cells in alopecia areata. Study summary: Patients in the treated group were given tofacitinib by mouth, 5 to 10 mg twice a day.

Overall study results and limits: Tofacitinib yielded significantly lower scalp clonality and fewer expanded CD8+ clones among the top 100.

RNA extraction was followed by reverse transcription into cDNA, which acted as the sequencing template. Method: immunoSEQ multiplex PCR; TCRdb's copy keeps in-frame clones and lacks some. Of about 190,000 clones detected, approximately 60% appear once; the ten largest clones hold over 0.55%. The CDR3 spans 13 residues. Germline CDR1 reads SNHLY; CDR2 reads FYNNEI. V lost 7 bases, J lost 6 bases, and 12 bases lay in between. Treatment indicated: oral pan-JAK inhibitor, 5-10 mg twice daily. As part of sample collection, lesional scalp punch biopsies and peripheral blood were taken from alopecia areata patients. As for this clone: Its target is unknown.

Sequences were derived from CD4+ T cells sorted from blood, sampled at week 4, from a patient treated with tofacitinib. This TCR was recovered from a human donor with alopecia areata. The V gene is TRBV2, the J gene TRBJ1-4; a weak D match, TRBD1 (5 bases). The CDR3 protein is CASIPGGYEKLFF. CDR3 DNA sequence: TGTGCCAGCATCCCGGGGGGGTATGAAAAACTGTTTTTT.